The sequence of this T cell receptor beta chain was determined in a study of identical twins. Each CDR3 protein gets one entry after TCRdb re-called the 5' RACE reads with MiXCR. This sample carries around 490,000 distinct CDR3 sequences, around 15% of them seen once, and the ten largest clones take around 0.4%. Germline V gene data show CDR1 as MNHNS and CDR2 as SASEGT. With 10 bases clipped from V and 2 bases from J, the junction kept 6 bases outside the gene matches. The CDR3 loop spans 13 amino acids. Among all donors, each was a healthy Caucasian. Another study also made use of these data, one on yellow fever vaccine responses in identical twins.

Sample: CD4+ T cells sorted from blood. V usage is TRBV6-1 and J usage is TRBJ2-3; 7 bases match TRBD1. The sequence came from a woman between 18 and 29 years old in good health. CDR3 sequence reads: CATETGTTDTQYF. Written as DNA, the CDR3 is TGTGCCACCGAGACAGGGACCACAGATACGCAGTATTTT.